One T cell receptor beta chain is described in this entry. Its antigen is unknown. Trimming at V came to 4 bases and at J to 1 base, leaving 8 bases not matched to a gene. In germline, CDR1 is SGHTS, CDR2 YDEGEE. The CDR3 loop spans 16 amino acids. CD8+ and CD4+ blood T cells underwent TCR beta sequencing. Random hexamers were used to reverse transcribe an amount of about 0.45 to 1 ug RNA. TCR beta CDR3 was amplified by immunoSEQ covering 54 Vbeta and 13 Jbeta. MiXCR, applied by TCRdb to the immunoSEQ multiplex PCR reads, yields one record per CDR3 protein. The table lists around 99,000 distinct CDR3 sequences, approximately 96% of them singletons. The data belong to a study of CD8 T cells in Susac syndrome. Study-level results: The number of individuals included in the study's TCR sequencing and HLA analysis was acknowledged as relatively small.

The sequence was obtained from a human donor in good health. The sequenced sample consisted of CD4+ T cells from PBMCs. This rearrangement joins TRBV5-8 to TRBJ2-5; TRBD1 matches 9 bases. This CDR3 is CASSPTGGGRQETQYF. The CDR3 DNA reads TGTGCCAGCAGCCCGACAGGGGGGGGACGCCAAGAGACCCAGTACTTC. Drawing the rest from reference TRBV5-8 and TRBJ2-5, the complete variable domain is EAGVTQSPTHLIKTRGQQATLRCSPISGHTSVYWYQQALGLGLQFLLWYDEGEERNRGNFPPRFSGRQFPNYSSELNVNALELEDSALYLCASSPTGGGRQETQYFGPGTRLLVL.